This T cell receptor beta chain was recovered during a study of shared clonotypes between healthy human individuals. Study-wide context: The study used three CD4 naive, three CD4 memory, two CD8 naive and one CD8 memory plate per donor.

It was CD45RO-negative cells, positively selected for CCR7, that made up naive CD8 cells, with terminally differentiated effector memory CD45RA+ cells excluded. To note about this clone: The antigen remains unidentified.

This CDR3 comprises 13 residues. Germline loops: CDR1 GTSNPN, CDR2 SVGIG (reference sequence). V lost 0 bases to trimming and J lost 6 bases, with 9 bases between them. Study conclusions and caveats: Naive subsets usually exceeded memory subsets in estimated richness. Among several donors, about 5% of naive CD4 clonotypes were found in common.

A deep-level run was used for the assay. Profiled with immunoSEQ multiplex PCR; TCRdb holds only in-frame clones, not every one. The profile shows roughly 2.1 million clones, roughly 91% of them singletons. The material sequenced was naive CD8+ T cells from PBMCs. V and J are TRBV30 and TRBJ2-1, with a possible D match to TRBD2 (6 bases). This clonotype was obtained from a man in his late teens or twenties in good health. Some clones in this sample may be carry-over from other donors' samples. The CDR3 DNA reads TGTGCCTGGAGTGTGACTAGAGTCAATGAGCAGTTCTTC. Amino acids: CAWSVTRVNEQFF.